This TCR beta chain was recorded in a study of Ad26.COV2.S vaccination and SARS-CoV-2 variants. Germline V CDR1 and CDR2: SGHTA, FQGNSA. Trimming took 3 bases from V and 4 from J; bases not matched to a gene: 2. The CDR3 length is 15 residues. Method: immunoSEQ multiplex PCR; TCRdb's copy keeps in-frame clones and lacks some. This table holds 180,000 or so clones, around 88% found once. The sequence was obtained from a human donor who had recovered from COVID-19. This material consisted of peripheral blood, taken after recovery from COVID-19. The chain combines TRBV7-2 with TRBJ2-1, with 11 bases aligning to TRBD2. CDR3 sequence reads: CASSFGTSGYNEQFF. The CDR3 DNA is TGTGCCAGCAGCTTCGGGACTAGCGGTTACAATGAGCAGTTCTTC. Drawing the rest from reference TRBV7-2 and TRBJ2-1, the complete variable domain is GAGVSQSPSNKVTEKGKDVELRCDPISGHTALYWYRQSLGQGLEFLIYFQGNSAPDKSGLPSDRFSAERTGGSVSTLTIQRTQQEDSAVYLCASSFGTSGYNEQFFGPGTRLTVL.